The present T cell receptor beta chain was sequenced within a study of blood T cell repertoires in COVID-19. Overall study: COVID-19 samples, acute and convalescent, were from the United States, Italy and Spain. PBMCs, B-cell-depleted T cells, or T cells were the source of the cDNA or gDNA that made up the material.

Study processing details: The assay estimated nucleated cells by amplifying reference gene primers. Clones were sequenced by immunoSEQ multiplex PCR, and TCRdb holds only the in-frame ones, with some missing. That table gives V, J and clone size, and the DNA gave D and trimming. Seen here are around 47,000 clones, around 90% observed once, and the top ten hold around 20%. Deletions cut 1 base from V and 4 bases from J, with 6 bases between. This CDR3 contains 13 residues. Looked up from germline, CDR1 is SGHTS and CDR2 is YDEGEE. V usage is TRBV5-8 and J usage is TRBJ2-1; D remains ambiguous. The sample comprised peripheral blood. This receptor was obtained from a woman older than 75 in a cohort sampled during active or convalescent COVID-19. The CDR3 is CASSLSVYNEQFF. CDR3 nucleotides: TGTGCCAGCAGCTTGAGCGTTTACAATGAGCAGTTCTTC.